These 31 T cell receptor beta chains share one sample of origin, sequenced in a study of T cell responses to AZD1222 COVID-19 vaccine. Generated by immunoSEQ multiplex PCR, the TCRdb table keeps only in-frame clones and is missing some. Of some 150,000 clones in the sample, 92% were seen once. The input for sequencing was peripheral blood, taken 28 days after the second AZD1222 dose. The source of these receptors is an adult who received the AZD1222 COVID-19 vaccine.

The CDR3 here is CASSVGTSGFEQYF. CDR3 bases: TGTGCCAGCAGCGTAGGGACTAGCGGTTTCGAGCAGTACTTC. This chain uses TRBV9 with TRBJ2-7, with TRBD2 identical over 10 bases. CDR3 length equals 14 residues. J was trimmed by 6 bases and V by 0 bases; bases with no gene match: 3. Germline CDR1 and CDR2: SGDLS and YYNGEE.

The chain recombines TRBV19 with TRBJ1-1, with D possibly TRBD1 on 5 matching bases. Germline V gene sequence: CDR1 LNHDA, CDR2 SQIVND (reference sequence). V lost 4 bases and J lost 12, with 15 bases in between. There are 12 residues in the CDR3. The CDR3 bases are TGTGCCAGTAGTAGAACCGGGACCGAAACTTTCTTT. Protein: CASSRTGTETFF.

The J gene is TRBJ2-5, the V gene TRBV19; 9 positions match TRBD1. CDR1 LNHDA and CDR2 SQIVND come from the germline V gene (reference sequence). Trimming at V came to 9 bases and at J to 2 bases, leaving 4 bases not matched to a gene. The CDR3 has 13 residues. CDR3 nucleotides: TGTGCCAGCGGGACAGGGAGTCAAGAGACCCAGTACTTC. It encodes CASGTGSQETQYF.

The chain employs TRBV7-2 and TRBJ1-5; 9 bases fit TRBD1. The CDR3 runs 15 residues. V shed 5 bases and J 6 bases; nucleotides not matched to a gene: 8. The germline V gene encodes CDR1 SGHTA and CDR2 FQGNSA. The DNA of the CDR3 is TGTGCCAGCAGCCAAAATACAGGGGGCGTTCAGCCCCAGCATTTT. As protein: CASSQNTGGVQPQHF.

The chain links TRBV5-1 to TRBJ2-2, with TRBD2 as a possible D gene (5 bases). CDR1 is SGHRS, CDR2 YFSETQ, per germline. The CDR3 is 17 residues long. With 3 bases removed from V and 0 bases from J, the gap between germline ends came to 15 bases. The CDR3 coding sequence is TGCGCCAGCAGCTCCGGAGGAGGCCAGACGAACACCGGGGAGCTGTTTTTT. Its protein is CASSSGGGQTNTGELFF.

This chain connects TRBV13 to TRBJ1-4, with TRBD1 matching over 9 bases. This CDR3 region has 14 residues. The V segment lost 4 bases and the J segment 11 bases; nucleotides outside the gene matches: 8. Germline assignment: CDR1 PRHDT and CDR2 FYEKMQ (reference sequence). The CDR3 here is CASSSSRDRVKLFF. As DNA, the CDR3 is TGTGCCAGCAGCTCGTCCCGGGACAGGGTTAAACTGTTTTTT.

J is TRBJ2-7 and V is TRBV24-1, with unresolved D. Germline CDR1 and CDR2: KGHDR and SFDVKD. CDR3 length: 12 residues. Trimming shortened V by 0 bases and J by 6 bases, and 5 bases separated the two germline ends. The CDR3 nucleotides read TGTGCCACCAGTGATTTGCAGGCCGAGCAGTACTTC. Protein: CATSDLQAEQYF.

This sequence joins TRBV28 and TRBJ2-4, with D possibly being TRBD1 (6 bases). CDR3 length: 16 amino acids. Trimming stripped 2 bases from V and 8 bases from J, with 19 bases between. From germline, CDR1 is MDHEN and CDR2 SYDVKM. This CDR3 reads CASSLPTSRGGHIQYF. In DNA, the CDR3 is TGTGCCAGCAGTTTACCGACATCCAGGGGTGGGCACATTCAGTACTTC.

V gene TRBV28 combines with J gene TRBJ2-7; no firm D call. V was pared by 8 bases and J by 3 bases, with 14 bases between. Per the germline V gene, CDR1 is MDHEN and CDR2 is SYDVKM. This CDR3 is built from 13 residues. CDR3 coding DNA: TGTGCCAGCGGCGTCGACATCTTCTACGAGCAGTACTTC. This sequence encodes CASGVDIFYEQYF.

The CDR3 region is CASSMGGPNYNEQFF. CDR3 nucleotide sequence: TGCGCCAGCAGCATGGGAGGACCTAACTACAATGAGCAGTTCTTC. The rearrangement links TRBV4-3 to TRBJ2-1; possible D gene TRBD2, 6 bases. The CDR3 runs 15 residues. V lost 5 bases and J lost 3, with 14 bases in between. The germline gives CDR1 LGHNA, CDR2 YSLEER.

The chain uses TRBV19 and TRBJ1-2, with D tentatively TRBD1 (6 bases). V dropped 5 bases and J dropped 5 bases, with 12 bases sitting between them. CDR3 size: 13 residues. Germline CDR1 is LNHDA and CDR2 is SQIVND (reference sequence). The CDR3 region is CASSSERGYGYTF. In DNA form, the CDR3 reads TGTGCCAGTAGTTCTGAAAGGGGGTATGGCTACACCTTC.

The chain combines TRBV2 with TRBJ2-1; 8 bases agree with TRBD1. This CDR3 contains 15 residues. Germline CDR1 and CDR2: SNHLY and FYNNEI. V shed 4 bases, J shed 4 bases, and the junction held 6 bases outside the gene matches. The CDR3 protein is CASSGDRGGYNEQFF. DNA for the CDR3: TGTGCCAGCAGTGGCGACAGGGGCGGGTACAATGAGCAGTTCTTC.

For the CDR3, the DNA is TGTGCCACCAGTGATCCCAGCCGGGACAGGGTTGGTGGCTACACCTTC. Amino acids: CATSDPSRDRVGGYTF. V gene TRBV24-1 combines with J gene TRBJ1-2; 9 nucleotides agree with TRBD1. This CDR3 spans 16 amino acids. The V gene end was trimmed by 3 bases and the J gene end by 7 bases; junction bases not matched to a gene: 11. Germline assignment: CDR1 KGHDR and CDR2 SFDVKD.

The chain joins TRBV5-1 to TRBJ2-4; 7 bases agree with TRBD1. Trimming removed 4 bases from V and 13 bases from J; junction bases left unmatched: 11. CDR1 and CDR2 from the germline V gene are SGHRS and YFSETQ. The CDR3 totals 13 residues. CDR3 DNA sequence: TGCGCCAGCAGCCAGAAACCGCAAGGGGGCCAGTACTTC. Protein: CASSQKPQGGQYF.

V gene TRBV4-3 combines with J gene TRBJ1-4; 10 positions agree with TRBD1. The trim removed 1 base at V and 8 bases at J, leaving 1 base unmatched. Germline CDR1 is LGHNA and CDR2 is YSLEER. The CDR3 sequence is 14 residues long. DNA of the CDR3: TGCGCCAGCAGCCAAGGGACAGGGGGGGAAAAACTGTTTTTT. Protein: CASSQGTGGEKLFF.

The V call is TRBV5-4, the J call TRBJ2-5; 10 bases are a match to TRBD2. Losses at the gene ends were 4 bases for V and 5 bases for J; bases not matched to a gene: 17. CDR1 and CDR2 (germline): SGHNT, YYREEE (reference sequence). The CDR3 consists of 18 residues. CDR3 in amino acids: CASSPGGLAGVVGETQYF. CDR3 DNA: TGTGCCAGCAGCCCGGGTGGCCTAGCGGGAGTAGTAGGGGAGACCCAGTACTTC.

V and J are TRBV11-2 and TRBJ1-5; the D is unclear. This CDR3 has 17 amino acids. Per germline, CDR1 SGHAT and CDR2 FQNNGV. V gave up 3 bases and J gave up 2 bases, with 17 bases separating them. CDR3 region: CASSLGYNPQGNQPQHF. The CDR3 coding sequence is TGTGCCAGCAGCTTGGGATACAACCCCCAGGGCAATCAGCCCCAGCATTTT.

In DNA, the CDR3 is TGTGCCAGCAGTGTGTACAATGAGCAGTTCTTC. It encodes CASSVYNEQFF. V is TRBV12-3 or TRBV12-4 and J is TRBJ2-1; D is ambiguous. This CDR3 contains 11 residues. Trimming took 5 bases from V and 4 from J, leaving 3 bases between them.

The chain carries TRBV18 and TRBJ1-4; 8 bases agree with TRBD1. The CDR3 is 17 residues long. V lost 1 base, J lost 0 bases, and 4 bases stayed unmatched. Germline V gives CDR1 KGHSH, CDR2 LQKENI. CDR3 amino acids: CASSPQGTGTTNEKLFF. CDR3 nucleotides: TGTGCCAGCTCACCACAGGGGACAGGAACAACTAATGAAAAACTGTTTTTT.

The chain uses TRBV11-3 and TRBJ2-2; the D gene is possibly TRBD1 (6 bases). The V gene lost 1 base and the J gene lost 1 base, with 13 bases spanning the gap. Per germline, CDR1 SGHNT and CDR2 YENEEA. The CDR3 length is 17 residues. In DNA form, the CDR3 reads TGTGCCAGCAGCTTAGTTCCGGGACAATTGAACACCGGGGAGCTGTTTTTT. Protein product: CASSLVPGQLNTGELFF.

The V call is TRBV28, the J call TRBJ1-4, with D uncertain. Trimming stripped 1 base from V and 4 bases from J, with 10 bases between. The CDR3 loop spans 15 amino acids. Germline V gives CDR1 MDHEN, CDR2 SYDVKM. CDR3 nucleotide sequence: TGTGCCAGCAGTTTATATAGGGTTGGTAATGAAAAACTGTTTTTT. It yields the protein CASSLYRVGNEKLFF.

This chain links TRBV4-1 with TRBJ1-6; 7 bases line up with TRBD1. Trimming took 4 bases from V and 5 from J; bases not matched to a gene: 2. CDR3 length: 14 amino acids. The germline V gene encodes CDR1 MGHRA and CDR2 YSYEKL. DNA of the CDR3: TGCGCCAGCAGCCGGGACAGCAATAATTCACCCCTCCACTTT. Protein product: CASSRDSNNSPLHF.

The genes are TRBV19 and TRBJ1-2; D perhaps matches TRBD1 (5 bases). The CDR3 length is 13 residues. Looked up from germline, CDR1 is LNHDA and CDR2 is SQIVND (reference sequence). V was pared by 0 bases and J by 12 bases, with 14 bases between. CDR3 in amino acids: CASSIDLRDGNTF. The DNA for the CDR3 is TGTGCCAGTAGTATAGATCTCAGGGACGGGAACACCTTC.

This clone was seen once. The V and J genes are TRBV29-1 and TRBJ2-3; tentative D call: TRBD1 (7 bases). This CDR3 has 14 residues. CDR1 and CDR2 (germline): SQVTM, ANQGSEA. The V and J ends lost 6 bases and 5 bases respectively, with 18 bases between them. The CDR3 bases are TGCAGCGTCGAGTCGACAGGGAGGAGAGATACGCAGTATTTT. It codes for CSVESTGRRDTQYF.

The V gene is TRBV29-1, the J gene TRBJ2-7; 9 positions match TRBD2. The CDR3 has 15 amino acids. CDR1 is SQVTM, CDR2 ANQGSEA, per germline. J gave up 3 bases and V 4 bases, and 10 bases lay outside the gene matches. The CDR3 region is CSVVLFLAGHYEQYF. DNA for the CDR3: TGCAGCGTTGTCCTCTTCCTAGCGGGACACTACGAGCAGTACTTC.

This CDR3 is CASSLGGSYGYTF. As DNA, the CDR3 is TGTGCCAGCAGTTTAGGAGGGTCCTATGGCTACACCTTC. The chain uses TRBV12-3 or TRBV12-4 and TRBJ1-2, with D uncertain. Trimming stripped 1 base from V and 4 bases from J, with 7 bases between. The CDR3 is 13 amino acids.

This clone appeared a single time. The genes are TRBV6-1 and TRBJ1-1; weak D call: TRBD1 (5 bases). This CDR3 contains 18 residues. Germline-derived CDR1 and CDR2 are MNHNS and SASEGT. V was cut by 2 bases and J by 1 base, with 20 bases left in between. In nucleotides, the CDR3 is TGTGCCAGCAGTGAACAGGGACCAGCATCAATAGGGAACACTGAAGCTTTCTTT. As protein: CASSEQGPASIGNTEAFF.

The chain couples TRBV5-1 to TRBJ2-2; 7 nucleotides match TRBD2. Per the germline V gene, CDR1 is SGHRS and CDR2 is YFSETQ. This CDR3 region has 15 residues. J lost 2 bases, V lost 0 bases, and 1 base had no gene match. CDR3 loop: CASSLAGLNTGELFF. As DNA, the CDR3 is TGCGCCAGCAGCTTGGCGGGACTAAACACCGGGGAGCTGTTTTTT.

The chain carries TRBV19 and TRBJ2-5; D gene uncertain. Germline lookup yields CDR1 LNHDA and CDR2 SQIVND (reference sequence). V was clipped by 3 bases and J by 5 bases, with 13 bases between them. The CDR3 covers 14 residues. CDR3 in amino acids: CASSIGIGTETQYF. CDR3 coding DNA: TGTGCCAGTAGTATCGGCATAGGCACGGAGACCCAGTACTTC.

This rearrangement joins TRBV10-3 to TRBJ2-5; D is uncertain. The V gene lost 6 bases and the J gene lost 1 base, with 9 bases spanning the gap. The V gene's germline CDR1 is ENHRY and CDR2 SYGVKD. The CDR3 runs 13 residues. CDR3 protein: CAIRQAPQETQYF. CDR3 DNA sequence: TGTGCCATCAGGCAGGCGCCCCAAGAGACCCAGTACTTC.

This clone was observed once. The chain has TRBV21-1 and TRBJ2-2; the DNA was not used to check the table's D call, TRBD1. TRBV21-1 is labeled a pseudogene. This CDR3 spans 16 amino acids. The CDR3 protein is CASSKVETGGSGELFF. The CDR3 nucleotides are TGTGCCAGCAGCAAAGTGGAGACAGGAGGCTCCGGGGAGCTGTTTTTT.